Each of the 6 T cell receptor beta chains below was sequenced from the same sample in a study of cytomegalovirus exposure and HLA in healthy donors. This table comes from immunoSEQ multiplex PCR, and its TCRdb copy is limited to in-frame clones, with some not included. The table has about 57,000 clones, 80% to 95% seen once. The specimen sequenced was PBMCs. All receptors come from a woman in her late teens or twenties in good health and CMV-seronegative.

For this clone: The junction and the germline gene differ at one end; a read error may be behind it. The J gene is TRBJ2-6, the V gene TRBV15, with 8 bases lining up with TRBD1. Germline V CDR1 and CDR2: LNHNV, YYDKDF (reference sequence). This CDR3 has 15 amino acids. CDR3 amino acids: CATTRTGQELNVLTF. The CDR3 DNA sequence: TGTGCCACCACCAGAACGGGACAGGAACTCAACGTCCTGACTTTC.

This clone occurred once. The chain recombines TRBV5-1 with TRBJ2-3, with D perhaps TRBD1 (6 bases). The V gene's germline CDR1 is SGHRS and CDR2 YFSETQ. CDR3 length: 16 amino acids. The V and J ends lost 0 bases and 2 bases respectively, with 13 bases between them. The CDR3 nucleotides are TGCGCCAGCAGCTTGGTGGCAGGGGATGTCACAGATACGCAGTATTTT. Protein: CASSLVAGDVTDTQYF.

The V gene is TRBV19, the J gene TRBJ1-1, with D possibly being TRBD1 (5 bases). Germline lookup yields CDR1 LNHDA and CDR2 SQIVND (reference sequence). The CDR3 has 18 residues. V gave up 3 bases and J gave up 0 bases, with 20 bases separating them. For the CDR3, the DNA is TGTGCCAGTAGTATCCGAAACGTCTTCCGGGGGATGAACACTGAAGCTTTCTTT. It yields the protein CASSIRNVFRGMNTEAFF.

The chain is built from TRBV21-1 and TRBJ2-7; the table's D call, TRBD2, was not checked against the DNA. TRBV21-1 is described as a pseudogene. This CDR3 is 15 amino acids long. CDR3 residues: CASSRLAETTYEQYV. In DNA, the CDR3 is TGTGCCAGCAGCAGACTAGCGGAGACGACCTACGAGCAGTACGTC.

The CDR3 nucleotides read TGTGCCAGTAGTATAGACGGACAATCGACTGAAGCTTTCTTT. Its protein is CASSIDGQSTEAFF. The chain carries TRBV19 and TRBJ1-1; D is possibly TRBD1 (5 bases). Germline V gene sequence: CDR1 LNHDA, CDR2 SQIVND (reference sequence). The V and J ends lost 0 bases and 5 bases respectively, with 10 bases between them. The CDR3 contains 14 residues. The full variable domain, with the rest looked up from reference TRBV19 and TRBJ1-1, is DGGITQSPKYLFRKEGQNVTLSCEQNLNHDAMYWYRQDPGQGLRLIYYSQIVNDFQKGDIAEGYSVSREKKESFPLTVTSAQKNPTAFYLCASSIDGQSTEAFFGQGTRLTVV.

The V gene is TRBV14, the J gene TRBJ1-2; 10 bases fit TRBD1. The CDR3 covers 14 residues. Unmatched junction bases numbered 3, after V lost 3 bases and J lost 5 bases. In germline, CDR1 is SGHDN, CDR2 FVKESK. CDR3 in amino acids: CASSQTGGGYGYTF. The CDR3 coding sequence is TGTGCCAGCAGCCAGACAGGGGGCGGATATGGCTACACCTTC.